What follows are 20 T cell receptor beta chains derived from one specimen sequenced in a study of cytomegalovirus exposure and HLA in healthy donors. Researchers ran the PCR with 60 Vbeta and 13 Jbeta primers. Only in-frame clones appear in the TCRdb table, and some are missing; sequencing was by immunoSEQ multiplex PCR. The sample consists of some 240,000 clones, about nine tenths of them appearing once. Sequenced: PBMCs. These receptors were collected from a girl aged 2 to 9 in good health and CMV-seronegative.

V is TRBV5-6 and J is TRBJ2-7; tentatively, D is TRBD1 (6 bases). Trimming took off 4 bases at V and 0 bases at J, with 14 bases between the two ends. The CDR3 consists of 15 residues. Per germline, CDR1 SGHDT and CDR2 YYEEEE. The CDR3 reads CASSPGTISSYEQYF. The CDR3 DNA is TGTGCCAGCAGCCCCGGGACAATAAGCTCCTACGAGCAGTACTTC.

The J gene is TRBJ2-7, the V gene TRBV7-9, with TRBD1 identical over 8 bases. V was pared by 6 bases and J by 3 bases, with 7 bases of the junction left unmatched. Germline-derived CDR1 and CDR2 are SEHNR and FQNEAQ (reference sequence). The CDR3 is made up of 14 amino acids. CDR3 residues: CASSKQGVNYEQYF. The DNA of the CDR3 is TGTGCCAGCAGTAAACAGGGGGTGAACTACGAGCAGTACTTC.

This chain joins TRBV5-5 and TRBJ2-3, with a weak D call TRBD2 (6 bases). V lost 0 bases to trimming and J lost 5 bases, with 13 bases between them. The CDR3 is 15 amino acids. Germline loops: CDR1 SGHKS, CDR2 YYEKEE (reference sequence). CDR3 sequence reads: CASSLDGGPRDTQYF. In nucleotides, the CDR3 is TGTGCCAGCAGCTTGGACGGGGGTCCCAGAGATACGCAGTATTTT. Full variable domain (missing parts from reference TRBV5-5 and TRBJ2-3): DAGVTQSPTHLIKTRGQQVTLRCSPISGHKSVSWYQQVLGQGPQFIFQYYEKEERGRGNFPDRFSARQFPNYSSELNVNALLLGDSALYLCASSLDGGPRDTQYFGPGTRLTVL.

The CDR3 coding sequence is TGCAGTGCCGATCCGGGGGAAGAGCAGTACTTC. This encodes CSADPGEEQYF. The chain links TRBV20-1 to TRBJ2-7, with D perhaps matching TRBD2 (6 bases). V shed 6 bases and J shed 7 bases, with 13 bases lying between them. This CDR3 contains 11 residues. The germline V gene encodes CDR1 DFQATT and CDR2 SNEGSKA (reference sequence).

The CDR3 loop is CASNEPGLAPNTGELFF. CDR3 nucleotides: TGCGCCAGCAACGAGCCGGGACTAGCGCCGAACACCGGGGAGCTGTTTTTT. The chain is built from TRBV4-1 and TRBJ2-2; 10 nucleotides agree with TRBD2. This CDR3 is 17 amino acids long. CDR1 and CDR2 (germline): MGHRA, YSYEKL. V shed 7 bases, J shed 0 bases, and the junction held 8 bases outside the gene matches.

This sequence joins TRBV5-4 and TRBJ2-7; 13 nucleotides match TRBD2. The length of the CDR3 is 15 residues. V was pared by 4 bases and J by 3 bases, with 4 bases of the junction left unmatched. Germline CDR1 SGHNT, CDR2 YYREEE (reference sequence). The CDR3 spells CASSQGLAGDYEQYF. CDR3 DNA sequence: TGTGCCAGCAGCCAAGGACTAGCGGGGGACTACGAGCAGTACTTC.

The V and J genes are TRBV9 and TRBJ2-1; unclear D gene. The CDR3 is 13 amino acids. The V end lost 6 bases, the J end lost 6 bases, and 13 bases lay between the germline ends. CDR1 and CDR2 from the germline V gene are SGDLS and YYNGEE. In DNA, the CDR3 is TGTGCCAGCAAACAGCCTAATTCCAATGAGCAGTTCTTC. It is translated as CASKQPNSNEQFF.

The CDR3 DNA reads as TGTGCCAGCAGCTTAGGGGGACTAGCGGTTAGCTCCTACGAGCAGTACTTC. As protein: CASSLGGLAVSSYEQYF. This chain joins TRBV7-9 and TRBJ2-7; TRBD2 matches at 11 bases. Germline CDR1 and CDR2: SEHNR and FQNEAQ (reference sequence). V trimming: 1 base; J trimming: 0 bases; junction bases outside the gene matches: 5. The CDR3 has 17 amino acids. The variable domain in full, with the rest retrieved from reference TRBV7-9 and TRBJ2-7, is DTGVSQNPRHKITKRGQNVTFRCDPISEHNRLYWYRQTLGQGPEFLTYFQNEAQLEKSRLLSDRFSAERPKGSFSTLEIQRTEQGDSAMYLCASSLGGLAVSSYEQYFGPGTRLTVT.

The chain is built from TRBV11-2 and TRBJ1-3; 7 positions agree with TRBD1. CDR3 size: 19 residues. Trimming took 1 base from V and 1 from J; bases not matched to a gene: 13. From germline, CDR1 is SGHAT and CDR2 FQNNGV. The CDR3 sequence is CASSLAFQRDRTSGNTIYF. For the CDR3, the DNA is TGTGCCAGCAGCTTAGCTTTTCAAAGGGACAGAACTTCTGGAAACACCATATATTTT.

The chain employs TRBV14 and TRBJ2-1, with 10 bases identical to TRBD2. V shed 0 bases, J shed 8 bases, and the junction held 4 bases outside the gene matches. CDR3 length: 15 residues. Germline loops: CDR1 SGHDN, CDR2 FVKESK. DNA of the CDR3: TGTGCCAGCAGCCAAGACTTAGCGGGAGGCTATGAGCAGTTCTTC. Protein sequence: CASSQDLAGGYEQFF.

V usage is TRBV30 and J usage is TRBJ1-4; no firm D call. The ends were cut back, 0 bases at V and 0 bases at J, with 14 bases in the middle. Looked up from germline, CDR1 is GTSNPN and CDR2 is SVGIG (reference sequence). This CDR3 region has 17 residues. The CDR3 DNA sequence: TGTGCCTGGAGTGTAAAAAGACTCCCTTCAACTAATGAAAAACTGTTTTTT. Its protein product is CAWSVKRLPSTNEKLFF.

This chain links TRBV5-3 with TRBJ2-5, with 7 bases fitting TRBD1. The assigned J gene may be wrong: the sequence end matches TRBJ2-7 better. TRBV5-3 counts as an open reading frame of uncertain function. The CDR3 loop spans 16 amino acids. CDR3: CARRDRRGRTSYEQYF. CDR3 DNA: TGTGCCAGAAGGGACCGAAGGGGGCGGACCTCCTACGAGCAGTACTTC.

The count of this clone is one. Compared with germline, one end of the junction differs, possibly owing to a read error. The chain has TRBV7-9 and TRBJ1-1, with D uncertain. CDR1 is SEHNR, CDR2 FQNEAQ, per germline (reference sequence). The CDR3 length is 12 residues. This CDR3 is CSSSLQAGEAFF. The CDR3 nucleotides read TGTTCCAGCAGCCTCCAGGCGGGCGAAGCTTTCTTT.

The chain recombines TRBV6-6 with TRBJ2-3, with TRBD2 matching 8 bases. Germline V gives CDR1 MNHNY, CDR2 SVGAGI (reference sequence). This CDR3 has 16 amino acids. With V trimmed by 7 bases and J by 1 base, 10 bases remained unmatched. The CDR3 DNA reads as TGTGCCAGCACCCAAAAGAGCGGGAGTGGCACAGATACGCAGTATTTT. This codes for CASTQKSGSGTDTQYF.

The chain joins TRBV30 to TRBJ2-2; 7 bases line up with TRBD2. The V gene end was trimmed by 2 bases and the J gene end by 7 bases; junction bases not matched to a gene: 13. From germline, CDR1 is GTSNPN and CDR2 SVGIG (reference sequence). CDR3 length: 16 residues. The CDR3 loop is CAWSPSGGGPGGELFF. CDR3 sequence (DNA): TGTGCCTGGAGTCCCTCTGGCGGGGGACCGGGCGGGGAGCTGTTTTTT.

This clone was counted only a few times. In nucleotides, the CDR3 is TGTGCCAGCAGCCTAAACCGGGACACCTACGAGCAGTACTTC. It codes for CASSLNRDTYEQYF. This rearrangement joins TRBV7-9 to TRBJ2-7; D may be TRBD1 (6 bases). The CDR3 length is 14 residues. The germline V and J ends were trimmed by 5 bases and 2 bases, with 13 bases remaining between them. Germline V gene data show CDR1 as SEHNR and CDR2 as FQNEAQ (reference sequence).

The rearrangement joins TRBV6-4 to TRBJ1-1, with 9 bases that match TRBD1. The CDR3 is 16 amino acids. The germline CDR1 and CDR2 sequences are MRHNA and SNTAGT. Trimming cost V 6 bases and J 4 bases; bases outside gene matches: 12. CDR3 residues: CASRATGGRLSTEAFF. CDR3 in DNA: TGTGCCAGCAGAGCGACAGGGGGAAGGCTGAGCACTGAAGCTTTCTTT.

Here the CDR3 reads CASSESHGGVGGELFF. DNA of the CDR3: TGCGCCAGCAGTGAGTCGCACGGAGGGGTTGGCGGGGAGCTGTTTTTT. V usage is TRBV10-2 and J usage is TRBJ2-2; D may be TRBD2 (6 bases). V shed 0 bases and J shed 7 bases, with 15 bases lying between them. Germline V lookup: CDR1 WSHSY, CDR2 SAAADI. The CDR3 spans 16 residues.

The chain links TRBV18 to TRBJ1-1; no reliable D call. The germline CDR1 and CDR2 sequences are KGHSH and LQKENI. The CDR3 is made up of 13 amino acids. The V and J ends lost 1 base and 10 bases respectively, with 13 bases between them. CDR3 residues: CASSPQAQEGAFF. The CDR3 DNA follows: TGTGCCAGCTCACCACAGGCCCAGGAAGGAGCTTTCTTT.

V and J are TRBV5-5 and TRBJ2-2, with unresolved D. Germline CDR1 reads SGHKS; CDR2 reads YYEKEE (reference sequence). Between the trimmed V and J ends, which lost 0 bases and 0 bases, there was a span of 3 bases. This CDR3 is 14 amino acids long. The CDR3 DNA sequence: TGTGCCAGCAGCTTGGAGCCGAACACCGGGGAGCTGTTTTTT. Its protein is CASSLEPNTGELFF.